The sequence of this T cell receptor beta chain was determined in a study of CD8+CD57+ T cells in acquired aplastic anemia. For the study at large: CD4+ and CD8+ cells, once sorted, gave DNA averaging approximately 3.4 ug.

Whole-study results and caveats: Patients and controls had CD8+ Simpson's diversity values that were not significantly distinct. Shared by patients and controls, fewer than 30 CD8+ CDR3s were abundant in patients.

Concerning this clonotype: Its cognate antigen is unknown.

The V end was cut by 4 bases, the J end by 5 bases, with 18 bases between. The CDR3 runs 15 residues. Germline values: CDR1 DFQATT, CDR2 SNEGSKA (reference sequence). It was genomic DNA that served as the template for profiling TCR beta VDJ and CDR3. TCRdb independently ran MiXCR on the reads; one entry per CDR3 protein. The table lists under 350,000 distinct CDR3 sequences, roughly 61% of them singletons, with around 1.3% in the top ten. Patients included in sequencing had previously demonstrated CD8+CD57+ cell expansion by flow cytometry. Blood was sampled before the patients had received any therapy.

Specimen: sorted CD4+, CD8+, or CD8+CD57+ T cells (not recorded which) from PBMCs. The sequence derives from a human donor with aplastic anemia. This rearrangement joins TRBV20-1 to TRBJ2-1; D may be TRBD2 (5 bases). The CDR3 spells CSATPWGSGDNEQFF. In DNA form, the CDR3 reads TGCAGTGCTACCCCATGGGGAAGCGGTGACAATGAGCAGTTCTTC.